The TCR beta chain under discussion was sequenced for a study of CD8 T cell repertoires and HIV-1 epitope variants. Sequencing was performed with immunoSEQ multiplex PCR; in TCRdb, only in-frame clones are kept and a portion is missing. The table has about 95,000 clones, around 75% seen once. The V gene lost 4 bases and the J gene lost 4 bases, with 14 bases spanning the gap. Germline CDR1 and CDR2: KGHSH and LQKENI. This CDR3 has 14 residues. The chain combines TRBV18 with TRBJ2-7, with D tentatively TRBD1 or TRBD2 (5 bases each). The TCR sequence derives from a male donor with HIV. The source material was uncultured baseline CD8+ T cells from peripheral blood mononuclear cells (PBMCs). CDR3 DNA sequence: TGTGCCAGCTCACTCCGGACGGGACCATACGAGCAGTACTTC. Residues: CASSLRTGPYEQYF. Variable domain in full (rest from reference TRBV18 and TRBJ2-7): NAGVMQNPRHLVRRRGQEARLRCSPMKGHSHVYWYRQLPEEGLKFMVYLQKENIIDESGMPKERFSAEFPKEGPSILRIQQVVRGDSAAYFCASSLRTGPYEQYFGPGTRLTVT.